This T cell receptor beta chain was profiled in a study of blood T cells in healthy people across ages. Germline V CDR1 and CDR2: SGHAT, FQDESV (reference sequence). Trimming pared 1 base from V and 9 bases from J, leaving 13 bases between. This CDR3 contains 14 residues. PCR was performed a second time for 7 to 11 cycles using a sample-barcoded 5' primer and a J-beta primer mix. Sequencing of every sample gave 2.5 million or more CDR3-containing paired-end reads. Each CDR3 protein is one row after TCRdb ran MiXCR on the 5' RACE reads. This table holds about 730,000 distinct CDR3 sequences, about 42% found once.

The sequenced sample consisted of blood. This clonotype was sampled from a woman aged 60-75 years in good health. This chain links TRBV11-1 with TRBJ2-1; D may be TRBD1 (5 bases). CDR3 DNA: TGTGCCAGCAGCTTAGGTGACAGACATGGTGAGCAGTTCTTC. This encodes CASSLGDRHGEQFF.